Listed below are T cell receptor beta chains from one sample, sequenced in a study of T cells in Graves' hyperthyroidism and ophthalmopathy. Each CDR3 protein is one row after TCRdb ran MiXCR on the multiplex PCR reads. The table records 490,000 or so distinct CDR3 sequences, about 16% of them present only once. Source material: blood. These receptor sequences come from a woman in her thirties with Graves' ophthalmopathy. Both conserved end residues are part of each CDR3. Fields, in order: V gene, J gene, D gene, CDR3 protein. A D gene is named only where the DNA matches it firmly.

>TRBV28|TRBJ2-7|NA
CASSSPGQRVQEQYF
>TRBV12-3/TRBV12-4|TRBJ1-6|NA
CASSFQGSSSPLHF
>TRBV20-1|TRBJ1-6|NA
CSARDDREGVKSPLHF
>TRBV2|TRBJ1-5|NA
CASSDTNQPQHF
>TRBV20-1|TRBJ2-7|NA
CSARLTYEQYF
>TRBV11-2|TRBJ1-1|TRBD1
CASSLDRYTEAFF
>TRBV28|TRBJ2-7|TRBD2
CASTGLAGEREQYF
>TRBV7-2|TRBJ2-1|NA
CASSSRDYNNEQFF
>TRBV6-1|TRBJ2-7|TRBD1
CASSPGTGATYEQYF
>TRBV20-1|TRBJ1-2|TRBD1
CSARDRDRVVRGYTF
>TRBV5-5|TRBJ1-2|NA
CASSSGGSPNYGYTF
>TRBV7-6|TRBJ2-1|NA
CASSVISGRGYNEQFF
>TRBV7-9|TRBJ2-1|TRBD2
CASSPPPGRGYNEQFF
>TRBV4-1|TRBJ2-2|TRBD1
CASSRGQGAHTGELFF
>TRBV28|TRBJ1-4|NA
CASSLSGSTNEKLFF
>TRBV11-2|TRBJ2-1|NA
CASSLARGPLNEQFF
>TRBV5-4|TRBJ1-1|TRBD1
CASSLLGQGLGTEAFF
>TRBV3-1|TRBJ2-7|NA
CASSPGSVQSYEQYF
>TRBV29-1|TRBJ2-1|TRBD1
CSVEDGTGPYNEQFF
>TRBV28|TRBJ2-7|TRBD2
CASSLYGLAGADEQYF
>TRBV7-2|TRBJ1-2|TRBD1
CASSQWDSTYGYTF
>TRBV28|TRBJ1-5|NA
CASSLIGRQPQHF
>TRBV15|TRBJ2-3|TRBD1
CATRRDRVRADTQYF
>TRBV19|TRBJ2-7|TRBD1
CASSPRRDRRDSYEQYF
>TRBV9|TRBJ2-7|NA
CASSPHGEAYEQYF
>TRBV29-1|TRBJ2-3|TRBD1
CSVAVGRGPDTQYF
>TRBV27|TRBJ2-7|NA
CASSLSPGAAYEQYF
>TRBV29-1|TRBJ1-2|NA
CSVRGVDGYTF
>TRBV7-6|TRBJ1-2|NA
CASSPGVAYGYTF
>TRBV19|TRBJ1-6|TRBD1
CASTPTGIGYNSPLHF
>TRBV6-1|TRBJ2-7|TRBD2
CASSAQREGRYEQYF
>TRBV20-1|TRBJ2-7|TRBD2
CSASSQYQREDEQYF
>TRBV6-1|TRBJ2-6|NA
CASSEIFGYGANVLTF
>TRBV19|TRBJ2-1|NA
CASRGFWSYNEQFF
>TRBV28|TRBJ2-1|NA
CASSFGGIKYNEQFF
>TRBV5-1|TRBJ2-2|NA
CASMKGSGELFF
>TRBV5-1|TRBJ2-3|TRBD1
CASSLVQGGDTQYF
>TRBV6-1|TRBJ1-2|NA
CASSQVNQGYGYTF
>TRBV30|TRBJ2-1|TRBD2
CAWRRASGGYNEQFF
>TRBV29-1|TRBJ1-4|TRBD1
CSVRGTGNEKLFF
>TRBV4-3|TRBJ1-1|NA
CASSQVETNTEAFF